The present T cell receptor beta chain was sequenced within a study of technical replicates of blood from a few donors. CDR3 size: 14 residues. Germline CDR1 reads SGHKS; CDR2 reads YYEKEE (reference sequence). V dropped 4 bases and J dropped 7 bases, with 17 bases sitting between them. Sequenced by immunoSEQ multiplex PCR; TCRdb stores in-frame clones only, minus some. The table shows tens of thousands of clones, with roughly 92% occurring only once. Sequencing used PBMCs. The chain carries TRBV5-5 and TRBJ1-1, with D perhaps matching TRBD1 (5 bases). This receptor was identified in a human donor in good health. Some clones in this sample may be carry-over from other donors' samples. CDR3 sequence: CASSHSGRASEAFF. The CDR3 nucleotides are TGTGCCAGCAGCCATTCAGGGAGGGCTAGTGAAGCTTTCTTT.